The rows below give T cell receptor beta chains drawn from one sample of a study of memory CD4+ T cells and cytomegalovirus serostatus. Repertoires were generated with immunoSEQ multiplex PCR, while TCRdb's copy carries only in-frame clones and drops some. Of about 48,000 clones listed, approximately 78% are singletons. Sequencing was carried out using memory CD4+ T cells from blood. All receptors derive from an adult in good health and CMV-seronegative. Both conserved end residues are part of each CDR3. Each record gives: clone size, D gene, J gene, V gene, CDR3 DNA, CDR3 protein. A D gene is named only where the DNA matches it firmly. A row's size may be missing; if present it is once, few, many or a size class.

few,NA,TRBJ1-1,TRBV2,TGTGCCAGCAGTGAAGTGTGGGGCAGTGAAGCTTTCTTT,CASSEVWGSEAFF
NA,NA,TRBJ2-3,TRBV10-3,TGTGCCATAAGTGGACAGAGCACAGATACGCAGTATTTT,CAISGQSTDTQYF
NA,TRBD2,TRBJ2-5,TRBV4-1,TGCGCCAGCAGCCAAGGACTAGCGGGAGCAGAGACCCAGTACTTC,CASSQGLAGAETQYF
NA,NA,TRBJ1-5,TRBV19,TGTGCCAGTAGTATACAATCCCCAGGGGTCGGTCAGCCCCAGCATTTT,CASSIQSPGVGQPQHF
NA,NA,TRBJ2-7,TRBV12-5,TGTGCTAGTGGCCCGGGACACGGAGGGAACGAGCAGTACTTC,CASGPGHGGNEQYF
NA,NA,TRBJ1-2,TRBV30,TGTGCCTGGGTCGGAAGGGGTACCGCTAACTATGGCTACACCTTC,CAWVGRGTANYGYTF
few,NA,TRBJ1-1,TRBV6-6,TGTGCCAGCACACAGGGATCCACTGAAGCTTTCTTT,CASTQGSTEAFF
NA,NA,TRBJ1-4,TRBV19,TGTGCCAGTAGTATAGACGCGGGAGGCGCAACTAATGAAAAACTGTTTTTT,CASSIDAGGATNEKLFF
NA,NA,TRBJ2-7,TRBV6-5,TGTGCCAGCAGTTACTCGAGCGGCGGGGCCTACGAGCAGTACTTC,CASSYSSGGAYEQYF
NA,NA,TRBJ2-6,TRBV19,TGTGCCAGTAGACAGGGAGGGAACTCTGGGGCCAACGTCCTGACTTTC,CASRQGGNSGANVLTF
NA,NA,TRBJ1-1,TRBV15,TGTGCCACCAGCGTCGGAGGGATAGGCACTGAAGCTTTCTTT,CATSVGGIGTEAFF
NA,NA,TRBJ1-2,TRBV20-1,TGCAGTGCCCCACTAGCGAGGGGCTACACCTTC,CSAPLARGYTF
NA,TRBD2,TRBJ2-1,TRBV7-9,TGTGCCAGCAGCCAGAGCGGGGTTGGCTACAATGAGCAGTTCTTC,CASSQSGVGYNEQFF
NA,NA,TRBJ2-1,TRBV7-2,TGTGCCAGCAGCTTGGGACCTGACAATGAGCAGTTCTTC,CASSLGPDNEQFF
NA,TRBD2,TRBJ2-1,TRBV2,TGTGCCAGCGGAGGGACTAGCGGGAGAAATGAGCAGTTCTTC,CASGGTSGRNEQFF
NA,NA,TRBJ1-5,TRBV18,TGTGCCAGCTCACCACCGGGTGAGGGAAAGAATCAGCCCCAGCATTTT,CASSPPGEGKNQPQHF
few,NA,TRBJ1-5,TRBV18,TGTGCCAGCTCACCACAGGGGTCGGATCAGCCCCAGCATTTT,CASSPQGSDQPQHF
NA,NA,TRBJ1-1,TRBV18,TGTGCCAGCTCATCGGGACCGGTGAACACTGAAGCTTTCTTT,CASSSGPVNTEAFF
once,NA,TRBJ2-5,TRBV5-6,TGTGCCAGCAGCTTTACTGATTACCAAGAGACCCAGTACTTC,CASSFTDYQETQYF
NA,NA,TRBJ2-3,TRBV28,TGTGCCAGCACCCTGGGCCAAAACAGTGATACGCAGTATTTT,CASTLGQNSDTQYF
few,NA,TRBJ1-2,TRBV2,TGTGCCAGCAGTGAAACGGGGAGAGTGTTC,CASSETGRVF
few,NA,TRBJ2-7,TRBV12-5,TGTGCTAGTGGCCCCGGACATCCAGGCGACGAGCAGTACTTC,CASGPGHPGDEQYF
NA,NA,TRBJ2-7,TRBV11-1,TGTGCCAGCAGCACCCGACAGAGTAACTTTTACGAGCAGTACTTC,CASSTRQSNFYEQYF
NA,NA,TRBJ1-2,TRBV5-4,TGTGCCAGCAGCCTCCCCAAGGGGACTGCCTCTATCTTC,CASSLPKGTASIF
NA,NA,TRBJ2-7,TRBV5-1,TGCGCCAGCAGCTTGGTGGGACAAGCCTACGAGCAGTACTTC,CASSLVGQAYEQYF
few,NA,TRBJ1-5,TRBV5-1,TGCGCCAGCAGCTTGGGTGGAAATAGCAATCAGCCCCAGCATTTT,CASSLGGNSNQPQHF
NA,NA,TRBJ1-3,TRBV6-5,TGTGCCAGCACCATAGGGGGTGTGGGAAACACCATATATTTT,CASTIGGVGNTIYF
NA,NA,TRBJ2-5,TRBV14,TGTGCCAGCAGCCAAGATAGAGGCGGCCCAGAGACCCAGTACTTC,CASSQDRGGPETQYF
NA,NA,TRBJ1-1,TRBV5-4,TGTGCCAGCAGCCGAGGTGGGGCTAGGGGGAACACTGAAGCTTTCTTT,CASSRGGARGNTEAFF
medium-sized,NA,TRBJ2-7,TRBV5-1,TGCGCCAGCAGCTTGTCGGCTTCCTACGAGCAGTACTTC,CASSLSASYEQYF
NA,TRBD1,TRBJ2-2,TRBV27,TGTGCCAGCAGTTTGACAGGGGGCGGCGGGGAGCTGTTTTTT,CASSLTGGGGELFF
once,NA,TRBJ1-1,TRBV5-1,TGCGCCAGCAGCTGGAACCAGGGGAACACTGAAGCTTTCTTT,CASSWNQGNTEAFF
NA,TRBD2,TRBJ2-1,TRBV5-1,TGCGCCAGCAGCTTGGGTCCCAGCGGGGGGAATGAGCAGTTCTTC,CASSLGPSGGNEQFF
NA,NA,TRBJ2-5,TRBV20-1,TGCAGTGTTCAGGCCGGAGAGACCCAGTACTTC,CSVQAGETQYF
NA,TRBD1,TRBJ1-5,TRBV15,TGTGCCACCAGCAGGGGGGACAGGGGGGGTCAGCCCCAGCATTTT,CATSRGDRGGQPQHF
NA,NA,TRBJ2-6,TRBV9,TGTGCCAGCAGCGTCGACAGCCAACCCACGGCCAACGTCCTGACTTTC,CASSVDSQPTANVLTF
few,NA,TRBJ1-5,TRBV2,TGTGCCAGCAGTCCCGGGTCGCTAGGCAATCAGCCCCAGCATTTT,CASSPGSLGNQPQHF
NA,NA,TRBJ1-2,TRBV15,TGTGCCACCAGCAGAGGGGGGGACGGAGACCTCTATGGCTACACCTTC,CATSRGGDGDLYGYTF
NA,TRBD1,TRBJ1-5,TRBV2,TGTGCCAGCGGACGGACAGGAAATCAGCCCCAGCATTTT,CASGRTGNQPQHF
NA,NA,TRBJ1-1,TRBV5-4,TGTGCCAGCAGCCGAGGGGAGCGCACTGAAGCTTTCTTT,CASSRGERTEAFF
NA,NA,TRBJ1-5,TRBV19,TGTGCCAGTAGTATACAGGGAGGTCAGCCCCAGCATTTT,CASSIQGGQPQHF
NA,TRBD1,TRBJ2-7,TRBV13,TGTGCCAGCAGCTTAGGGGCCGGGACAGGAGCCTACGAGCAGTACTTC,CASSLGAGTGAYEQYF